The 3 T cell receptor beta chains below all came from one sample that was sequenced in a study of blood T cells in healthy people across ages. Alongside a J-beta primer mix, a sample-barcoded 5' primer served in a second PCR lasting 7 to 11 cycles. MiXCR, run by TCRdb on the 5' RACE reads, gives a single entry per CDR3 protein. This table has 1.5 million or so distinct CDR3 sequences, around 40% appearing once. Sequences were obtained from blood. The receptors here all came from a woman younger than 35 in good health.

V usage is TRBV18 and J usage is TRBJ2-3; no clear D gene. V lost 8 bases, J lost 3 bases, and 15 bases lay in between. Germline V gene data show CDR1 as KGHSH and CDR2 as LQKENI. There are 14 residues in the CDR3. CDR3 bases: TGTGCCAGCGCCAATGGTTGGGCAACAGATACGCAGTATTTT. Its protein product is CASANGWATDTQYF. The whole variable domain, remainder taken from reference TRBV18 and TRBJ2-3, is NAGVMQNPRHLVRRRGQEARLRCSPMKGHSHVYWYRQLPEEGLKFMVYLQKENIIDESGMPKERFSAEFPKEGPSILRIQQVVRGDSAAYFCASANGWATDTQYFGPGTRLTVL.

DNA of the CDR3: TGTGCCAGCAGTGTGACAGGGAGGGAGACCCAGTTCTTC. Amino acid sequence: CASSVTGRETQFF. The chain combines TRBV25-1 with TRBJ2-1; the D gene could be TRBD1 or TRBD2 (7 bases each). Trimming left V 4 bases short and J 13 bases short, with 17 bases between. The CDR3 covers 13 residues. Germline V gives CDR1 MGHDK, CDR2 SYGVNS.

The rearrangement uses TRBV29-1 and TRBJ1-5; 11 bases are a match to TRBD1. The V gene's germline CDR1 is SQVTM and CDR2 ANQGSEA. V shed 6 bases, J shed 6 bases, and the junction held 7 bases outside the gene matches. This CDR3 has 14 amino acids. The CDR3 DNA reads TGCAGCGTCTCCGGGACAGGGGGATTTCAGCCCCAGCATTTT. This translates into CSVSGTGGFQPQHF.